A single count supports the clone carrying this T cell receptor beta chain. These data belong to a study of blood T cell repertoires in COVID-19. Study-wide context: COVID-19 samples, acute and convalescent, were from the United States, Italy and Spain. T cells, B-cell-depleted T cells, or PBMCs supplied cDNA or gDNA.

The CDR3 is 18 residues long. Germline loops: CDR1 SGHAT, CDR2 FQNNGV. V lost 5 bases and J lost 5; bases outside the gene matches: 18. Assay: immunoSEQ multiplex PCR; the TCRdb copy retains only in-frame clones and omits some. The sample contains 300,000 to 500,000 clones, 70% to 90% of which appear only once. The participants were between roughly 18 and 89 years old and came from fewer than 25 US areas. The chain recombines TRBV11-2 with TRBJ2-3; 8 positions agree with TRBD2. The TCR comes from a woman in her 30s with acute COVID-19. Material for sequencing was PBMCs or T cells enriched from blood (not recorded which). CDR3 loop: CASSAGQHGGGYGDTQYF. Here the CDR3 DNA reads TGTGCCAGCAGCGCCGGACAACATGGCGGGGGGTACGGAGATACGCAGTATTTT.